Included here is one T cell receptor beta chain sequence, with context. Its antigen is currently unknown. Repertoires were generated with immunoSEQ multiplex PCR, while TCRdb's copy carries only in-frame clones and drops some. The sample records fewer than 180,000 clones, 90% being singletons. Second doses were pooled across both intervals (about 4 or about 12 weeks). The sample originates from a study of T cell responses to AZD1222 COVID-19 vaccine. Points from the study as a whole: Repertoires in all cases were sampled only once the peak T cell response had passed.

Germline V gene data show CDR1 as MGHRA and CDR2 as YSYEKL. Trimming removed 1 base from V and 5 bases from J, with 15 bases in between. The CDR3 runs to 16 residues. Sequenced here: peripheral blood, sampled 28 days after the second AZD1222 dose. The V call is TRBV4-1, the J call TRBJ2-1, with D unresolved. The clonotype comes from an adult who received the AZD1222 COVID-19 vaccine. CDR3 nucleotide sequence: TGCGCCAGCAGCCAAGTCCTGGGGAACCTAAACAATGAGCAGTTCTTC. Amino acid sequence: CASSQVLGNLNNEQFF.